The 12 T cell receptor beta chains below all came from one sample that was sequenced in a study of T-cell reconstitution after alpha-beta-depleted transplantation in children. A TCRbeta library incorporating unique molecular identifiers was prepared. One entry per CDR3 protein results from TCRdb running MiXCR on the PCR reads. The data hold about 580,000 distinct CDR3 sequences, with 27% observed a single time. Sequencing used PBMCs, obtained before TCRalphabeta/CD19-depleted stem cell transplant. Receptors were obtained from a boy less than two years old with Wiskott-Aldrich syndrome, due to receive a stem cell transplant.

V usage is TRBV4-1 and J usage is TRBJ2-2; 13 nucleotides line up with TRBD2. Germline CDR1 and CDR2: MGHRA and YSYEKL. Losses at the gene ends were 4 bases for V and 5 bases for J; bases not matched to a gene: 7. CDR3 length: 17 amino acids. CDR3 in DNA: TGCGCCAGCAGCCCAGGACTAGCGGGAGTCTGGACCGGGGAGCTGTTTTTT. Translation: CASSPGLAGVWTGELFF.

This clonotype has just a few counts. The genes are TRBV10-3 and TRBJ2-7, with D possibly TRBD2 on 6 matching bases. The CDR3 is 13 amino acids. Trimming cost V 6 bases and J 1 base, with 10 bases left between them. Germline values: CDR1 ENHRY, CDR2 SYGVKD. Written as DNA, the CDR3 is TGTGCCATCAGGAACGGAGGGTCCTACGAGCAGTACTTC. Protein: CAIRNGGSYEQYF.

This clonotype has only a few counts. V usage is TRBV7-2 and J usage is TRBJ1-1; D is uncertain. CDR1 and CDR2 (germline): SGHTA, FQGNSA. V gave up 5 bases and J gave up 8 bases, with 15 bases separating them. The CDR3 runs to 13 residues. This chain's CDR3 is CASSAFHREEAFF. CDR3 nucleotides: TGTGCCAGCAGCGCCTTCCATAGGGAAGAAGCTTTCTTT.

This clonotype has more than one count but fewer than ten. The chain employs TRBV5-1 and TRBJ2-7; 7 nucleotides align to TRBD1. In germline, CDR1 is SGHRS, CDR2 YFSETQ. This CDR3 has 15 residues. With V trimmed by 0 bases and J by 2 bases, 5 bases remained unmatched. The CDR3: CASSLVGTEAYEQYF. In nucleotides, the CDR3 is TGCGCCAGCAGCTTGGTCGGGACAGAAGCCTACGAGCAGTACTTC.

This clonotype has a handful of counts. The chain carries TRBV7-2 and TRBJ1-5, with D perhaps matching TRBD1 (5 bases). Germline CDR1 and CDR2: SGHTA and FQGNSA. Trimming took 2 bases from V and 6 from J, leaving 17 bases between them. The CDR3 sequence is 16 residues long. CDR3 in amino acids: CASSLWGRGYRQPQHF. CDR3 bases: TGTGCCAGCAGCTTATGGGGTAGGGGTTATCGTCAGCCCCAGCATTTT.

This clonotype occurred a few times. The chain joins TRBV10-3 to TRBJ1-5, with D perhaps matching TRBD1 (5 bases). The CDR3 loop spans 15 amino acids. Germline lookup yields CDR1 ENHRY and CDR2 SYGVKD. Trimming removed 0 bases from V and 2 bases from J, with 8 bases in between. CDR3 bases: TGTGCCATCAGTGAGTCCGTGGGGGGCAATCAGCCCCAGCATTTT. Its translation: CAISESVGGNQPQHF.

This clonotype has a single count. This rearrangement joins TRBV7-9 to TRBJ2-5; 10 bases align to TRBD2. The CDR3 spans 17 residues. The trim removed 5 bases at V and 4 bases at J, leaving 13 bases unmatched. Looked up from germline, CDR1 is SEHNR and CDR2 is FQNEAQ (reference sequence). CDR3 DNA: TGTGCCAGCAGCCCCAGAGCTAGCGGGAGTAGTACAGAGACCCAGTACTTC. The encoded protein is CASSPRASGSSTETQYF.

This sequence joins TRBV6-5 and TRBJ1-1; a weak D match, TRBD1 (5 bases). The CDR3 sequence is 13 residues long. V lost 2 bases and J 6 bases, leaving 10 bases between the germline ends. CDR1 and CDR2 (germline): MNHEY, SVGAGI. The CDR3 coding sequence is TGTGCCAGCAGTTACAACAGGTATTCTGAAGCTTTCTTT. Protein: CASSYNRYSEAFF.

The chain combines TRBV5-1 with TRBJ2-3; 12 positions agree with TRBD2. The CDR3 runs to 17 residues. V shed 4 bases and J 5 bases; nucleotides not matched to a gene: 11. Germline V gene lookup returns CDR1 SGHRS and CDR2 YFSETQ. CDR3 DNA: TGCGCCAGCAGCCCCACGGGGACTAGCGGGCGCGGAGATACGCAGTATTTT. It specifies CASSPTGTSGRGDTQYF. Variable domain in full (rest from reference TRBV5-1 and TRBJ2-3): KAGVTQTPRYLIKTRGQQVTLSCSPISGHRSVSWYQQTPGQGLQFLFEYFSETQRNKGNFPGRFSGRQFSNSRSEMNVSTLELGDSALYLCASSPTGTSGRGDTQYFGPGTRLTVL.

This clonotype was seen a handful of times. The gene calls are TRBV10-3 and TRBJ1-1; unclear D gene. Germline CDR1 reads ENHRY; CDR2 reads SYGVKD. The CDR3 length is 14 residues. V lost 2 bases and J lost 4, with 11 bases in between. The CDR3 bases are TGTGCCATCAGTGAGAAAGGGTCGGGCACTGAAGCTTTCTTT. Translated, it gives CAISEKGSGTEAFF.

This clonotype came up a few times. This chain connects TRBV13 to TRBJ2-7; D possibly corresponds to TRBD1 (7 bases). V dropped 3 bases and J dropped 4 bases, with 22 bases sitting between them. Germline loops: CDR1 PRHDT, CDR2 FYEKMQ (reference sequence). The length of the CDR3 is 17 residues. CDR3 sequence (DNA): TGTGCCAGCAGCTTCACCGCCGTCAGGGCAGGGGGGTACGAGCAGTACTTC. Translated: CASSFTAVRAGGYEQYF. Looking up the rest from reference TRBV13 and TRBJ2-7 gives the full variable domain: AAGVIQSPRHLIKEKRETATLKCYPIPRHDTVYWYQQGPGQDPQFLISFYEKMQSDKGSIPDRFSAQQFSDYHSELNMSSLELGDSALYFCASSFTAVRAGGYEQYFGPGTRLTVT.

This clonotype was seen a few times. The J gene is TRBJ1-4, the V gene TRBV7-6; tentative D call: TRBD1 (6 bases). V lost 4 bases to trimming and J lost 3 bases, with 9 bases between them. CDR3 length equals 14 residues. CDR1 is SGHVS, CDR2 FNYEAQ, per germline. In DNA, the CDR3 is TGTGCCAGCAGCTACCCAGGGGCTAATGAAAAACTGTTTTTT. Translated, it gives CASSYPGANEKLFF.